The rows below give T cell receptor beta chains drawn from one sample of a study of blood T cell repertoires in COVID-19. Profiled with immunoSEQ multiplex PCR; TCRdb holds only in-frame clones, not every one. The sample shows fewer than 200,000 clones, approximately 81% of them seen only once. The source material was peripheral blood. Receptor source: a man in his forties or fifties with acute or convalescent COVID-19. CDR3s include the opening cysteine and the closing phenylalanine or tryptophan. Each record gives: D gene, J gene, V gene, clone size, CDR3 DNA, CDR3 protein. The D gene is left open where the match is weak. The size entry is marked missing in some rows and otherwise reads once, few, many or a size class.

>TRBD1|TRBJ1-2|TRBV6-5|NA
TGTGCCAGCAGTTACTTAACAGGGGAGCGGGGCTACACCTTC
CASSYLTGERGYTF
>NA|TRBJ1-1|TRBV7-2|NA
TGTGCCAGCAGCTTAGGTCCCGTTTATGAAGCTTTCTTT
CASSLGPVYEAFF
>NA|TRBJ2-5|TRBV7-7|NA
TGTGCCAGCAGCTTATCCCAGGGTACAGAGACCCAGTACTTC
CASSLSQGTETQYF
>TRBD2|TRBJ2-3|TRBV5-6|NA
TGTGCCAGCAGCCTTACTAGCGGCACAGATACGCAGTATTTT
CASSLTSGTDTQYF
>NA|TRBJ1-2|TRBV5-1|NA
TGCGCCAGCAGCTTGGTGGACGGGAGCTACACCTTC
CASSLVDGSYTF
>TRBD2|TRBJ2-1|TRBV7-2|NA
TGTGCCAGCAGCTTCGAGACTAGCGGGGGACAGTTCTTC
CASSFETSGGQFF
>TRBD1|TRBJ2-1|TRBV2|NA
TGTGCCAGCACTTCCGGGACAGTTGGTGAGCAGTTCTTC
CASTSGTVGEQFF
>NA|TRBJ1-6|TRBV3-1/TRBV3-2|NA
TGTGCCAGCAGTCGGTCTCGGGACACCCAATTCACCCTCCACTTT
CASSRSRDTQFTLHF
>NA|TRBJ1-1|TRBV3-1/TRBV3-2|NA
TGTGCCAGCAGCCAAGGGGGGGAGAACACTGAAGCTTTCTTT
CASSQGGENTEAFF
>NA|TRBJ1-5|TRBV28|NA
TGTGCCAGCAGTTTATCCCGCGCAGGGGGCAATCAGCCCCAGCATTTT
CASSLSRAGGNQPQHF
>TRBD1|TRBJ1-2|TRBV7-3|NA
TGTGCCAGCAGCTTCACAGGGGACTATGGCTACACCTTC
CASSFTGDYGYTF
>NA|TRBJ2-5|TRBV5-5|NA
TGTGCCAGCGCCACCGGGACTGTACAAGAGACCCAGTACTTC
CASATGTVQETQYF
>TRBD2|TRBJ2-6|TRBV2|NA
TGTGCCAGCAGTGAGGGACTAGCGGGGGGTCGCTCTGGGGCCAACGTCCTGACTTTC
CASSEGLAGGRSGANVLTF
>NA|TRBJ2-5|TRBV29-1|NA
TGCAGCGTCCTAGATCCGAACCCAGGGGTGGAGACCCAGTACTTC
CSVLDPNPGVETQYF
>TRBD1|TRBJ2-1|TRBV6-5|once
TGTGCCAGCAGTTCCGGGACAGTCTTCTACAATGAGCAGTTCTTC
CASSSGTVFYNEQFF
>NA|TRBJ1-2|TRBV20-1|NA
TGCAGTGCTAGTCCAGCGGAGGCAGGGGCCCGATGCACCTTC
CSASPAEAGARCTF
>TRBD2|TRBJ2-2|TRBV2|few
TGTGCCAGCAGTGAACCCCTAGCGGGGGGCTTTTCCGGGGAGCTGTTTTTT
CASSEPLAGGFSGELFF
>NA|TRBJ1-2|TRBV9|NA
TGTGCCAGCAGCCCCCAAGTTCCAGGAGGGGGCTACACCTTC
CASSPQVPGGGYTF
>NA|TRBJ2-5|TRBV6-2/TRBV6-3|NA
TGTGCCAGCAGCTTGGCGGGAGAGACCCAGTACTTC
CASSLAGETQYF
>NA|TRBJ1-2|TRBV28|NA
TGTGCCAGCAGTACAGGGTTGGCTGGCTACACCTTC
CASSTGLAGYTF
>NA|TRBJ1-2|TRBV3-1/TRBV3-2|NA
TGTGCCAGCAGCCAAGACCGGGGTCGCTACACCTTC
CASSQDRGRYTF
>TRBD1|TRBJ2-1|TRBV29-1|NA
TGCAGCGTTGGCGGACAGGGCAATGAGCAGTTCTTC
CSVGGQGNEQFF
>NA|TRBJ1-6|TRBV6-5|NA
TGTGCCAGCAGTTACTCGTTCAGGGAATATTCACCCCTCCACTTT
CASSYSFREYSPLHF
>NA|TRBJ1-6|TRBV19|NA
TGTGCCAGTAGTAACCAGGGTAATTCACCCCTCCACTTT
CASSNQGNSPLHF
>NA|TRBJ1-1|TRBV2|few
TGTGCCAGCAGTGAAACCAGGGGTCTGTCTGAAGCTTTCTTT
CASSETRGLSEAFF